These T cell receptor beta chains were read from a single sample in a study of identical twins. Using its own MiXCR run on the 5' RACE reads, TCRdb lists one record per CDR3 protein. Found here are 470,000 or so distinct CDR3 sequences, roughly 26% of them singletons; the top ten hold around 3%. These data were also filed under a second study, of T cells expressing NK-cell markers.

The specimen was CD4+ T cells sorted from blood. Every receptor here comes from a young woman in good health. The CDR3 runs from the conserved cysteine through the conserved F or W. The order of the fields is J gene, D gene, V gene, clone size, CDR3 DNA, CDR3 protein. A D gene is named only where the DNA matches it firmly. Rows give clone size only sometimes, using once, few, many, or a class for an expanded clone.

J gene: TRBJ1-1
D gene: NA
V gene: TRBV12-3/TRBV12-4
clone size: few
CDR3 DNA: TGTGCCAGCAGTGAAAGGGGGACTGAAGCTTTCTTT
CDR3 protein: CASSERGTEAFF

J gene: TRBJ2-1
D gene: NA
V gene: TRBV7-2
clone size: NA
CDR3 DNA: TGTGCCAGCAGCCAGCGCCCCGGGACCAACAATGAGCAGTTCTTC
CDR3 protein: CASSQRPGTNNEQFF

J gene: TRBJ2-3
D gene: NA
V gene: TRBV15
clone size: NA
CDR3 DNA: TGTGCCACCAGCAGAGTAGCGGTCAGCACAGATACGCAGTATTTT
CDR3 protein: CATSRVAVSTDTQYF

J gene: TRBJ2-2
D gene: TRBD1
V gene: TRBV10-3
clone size: NA
CDR3 DNA: TGTGCCATCAGTCCCGGGACAGGGAGGAACACCGGGGAGCTGTTTTTT
CDR3 protein: CAISPGTGRNTGELFF

J gene: TRBJ2-3
D gene: TRBD1
V gene: TRBV15
clone size: once
CDR3 DNA: TGTGCCACCAGCGCCACCGGACAGGTAACAGATACGCAGTATTTT
CDR3 protein: CATSATGQVTDTQYF

J gene: TRBJ2-7
D gene: NA
V gene: TRBV7-2
clone size: few
CDR3 DNA: TGTGCCAGCAGCCTAAATCTCGAGCAGTACTTC
CDR3 protein: CASSLNLEQYF

J gene: TRBJ2-2
D gene: NA
V gene: TRBV20-1
clone size: few
CDR3 DNA: TGCAGTGCCCCCCCTAGGGGGAGGAACACCGGGGAGCTGTTTTTT
CDR3 protein: CSAPPRGRNTGELFF

J gene: TRBJ2-3
D gene: NA
V gene: TRBV29-1
clone size: few
CDR3 DNA: TGCAGCGTTGATGGCCCTGCCACAGATACGCAGTATTTT
CDR3 protein: CSVDGPATDTQYF

J gene: TRBJ1-1
D gene: NA
V gene: TRBV10-3
clone size: NA
CDR3 DNA: TGTGCCATCAAAAGGATAGGGGAACCGAACACTGAAGCTTTCTTT
CDR3 protein: CAIKRIGEPNTEAFF

J gene: TRBJ1-5
D gene: NA
V gene: TRBV7-2
clone size: NA
CDR3 DNA: TGTGCCAGCAGCTACGCAGGGGCGGATCAGCCCCAGCATTTT
CDR3 protein: CASSYAGADQPQHF

J gene: TRBJ2-5
D gene: NA
V gene: TRBV20-1
clone size: NA
CDR3 DNA: TGCAGTGCTCGACAGATCCAAGAGACCCAGTACTTC
CDR3 protein: CSARQIQETQYF

J gene: TRBJ2-5
D gene: NA
V gene: TRBV5-1
clone size: NA
CDR3 DNA: TGCGCCAGCAGCTTGCGGGGAGCCCAAGAGACCCAGTACTTC
CDR3 protein: CASSLRGAQETQYF

J gene: TRBJ2-5
D gene: NA
V gene: TRBV6-2/TRBV6-3
clone size: NA
CDR3 DNA: TGTGCCAGTCGAATCGGGCAGGCGCGACAAGAGACCCAGTACTTC
CDR3 protein: CASRIGQARQETQYF

J gene: TRBJ2-7
D gene: TRBD2
V gene: TRBV7-9
clone size: many
CDR3 DNA: TGTGCCAGCAGCTTAGCCCTAGCGGGAGAGTACTACGAGCAGTACTTC
CDR3 protein: CASSLALAGEYYEQYF

J gene: TRBJ2-5
D gene: NA
V gene: TRBV2
clone size: NA
CDR3 DNA: TGTGCCAGCAGACAGGAAGAGACCCAGTACTTC
CDR3 protein: CASRQEETQYF

J gene: TRBJ2-2
D gene: TRBD2
V gene: TRBV18
clone size: few
CDR3 DNA: TGTGCCAGCTCACCCTCAGGGAGGGACACCGGGGAGCTGTTTTTT
CDR3 protein: CASSPSGRDTGELFF

J gene: TRBJ2-2
D gene: TRBD1
V gene: TRBV5-1
clone size: few
CDR3 DNA: TGCGCCAGCAGCACCCGGACAGGGGGCAACACCGGGGAGCTGTTTTTT
CDR3 protein: CASSTRTGGNTGELFF

J gene: TRBJ2-5
D gene: NA
V gene: TRBV12-3/TRBV12-4
clone size: NA
CDR3 DNA: TGTGCCAGCAGTTTAGCATTCCGGGAGACCCAGTACTTC
CDR3 protein: CASSLAFRETQYF